Below are 6 T cell receptor beta chains sequenced from a single sample in a study of T cell repertoires in cytomegalovirus infection. MiXCR, applied by TCRdb to the reads, yields one record per CDR3 protein. The sample includes 200,000 to 300,000 distinct CDR3 sequences, roughly 15% of them seen just once. The sequencing sample was made of PBMCs. Source of these receptors: a human donor in good health (CMV status not recorded). Some clones in this sample may be carry-over from other donors' samples.

The rearrangement joins TRBV20-1 to TRBJ2-7; D tentatively fits TRBD1 or TRBD2 (5 bases each). This CDR3 comprises 15 residues. V was cut by 6 bases and J by 3 bases, with 21 bases left in between. Germline CDR1 DFQATT, CDR2 SNEGSKA (reference sequence). The CDR3 is CSALSGTHGDYEQYF. As DNA, the CDR3 is TGCAGTGCGCTATCCGGGACCCATGGGGACTACGAGCAGTACTTC.

This clonotype was observed a few times. This chain uses TRBV28 with TRBJ1-1, with D maybe TRBD1 (6 bases). The CDR3 contains 15 residues. Trimming removed 7 bases at V and 0 bases at J, with 15 bases between. Germline values: CDR1 MDHEN, CDR2 SYDVKM. CDR3 nucleotides: TGTGCCAGCACCCTGTCCGGGACACTGAACACTGAAGCTTTCTTT. Residues: CASTLSGTLNTEAFF.

This clonotype turned up a few times. The genes are TRBV20-1 and TRBJ2-1, with 13 bases identical to TRBD2. Germline trimming cut 6 bases from V and 9 bases from J; bases unmatched to any gene: 17. The CDR3 is 17 residues long. Germline V lookup: CDR1 DFQATT, CDR2 SNEGSKA (reference sequence). CDR3 loop: CSAGGLAGVFPDFEQFF. CDR3 nucleotides: TGCAGTGCCGGAGGACTAGCGGGAGTCTTCCCAGATTTTGAGCAGTTCTTC.

This clonotype appeared a few times. The chain uses TRBV7-9 and TRBJ2-5; D may be TRBD1 (5 bases). Trimming shortened V by 2 bases and J by 1 base, and 14 bases separated the two germline ends. The CDR3 is 16 amino acids. Germline CDR1 reads SEHNR; CDR2 reads FQNEAQ (reference sequence). CDR3 nucleotide sequence: TGTGCCAGCAGCTTAAAGCCCCGGCAGGGCCAAGAGACCCAGTACTTC. Amino acids: CASSLKPRQGQETQYF.

This clonotype was counted many times. The genes are TRBV7-3 and TRBJ2-2, with TRBD1 identical over 10 bases. CDR1 and CDR2 from the germline V gene are SGHTA and FQGTGA. This CDR3 contains 16 residues. J gave up 3 bases and V 7 bases, and 8 bases lay outside the gene matches. CDR3 sequence (DNA): TGTGCCAGCACCCTAACGGGACAGGGGTACACCGGGGAGCTGTTTTTT. It translates to CASTLTGQGYTGELFF.

This clonotype was found many times. The chain is built from TRBV6-6 and TRBJ2-3, with D possibly being TRBD1 (5 bases). The ends were cut back, 2 bases at V and 1 base at J, with 10 bases in the middle. From germline, CDR1 is MNHNY and CDR2 SVGAGI (reference sequence). The CDR3 extends over 15 amino acids. The CDR3 nucleotides are TGTGCCAGCAGTTACCAGGGATCTCGCACAGATACGCAGTATTTT. It yields the protein CASSYQGSRTDTQYF.